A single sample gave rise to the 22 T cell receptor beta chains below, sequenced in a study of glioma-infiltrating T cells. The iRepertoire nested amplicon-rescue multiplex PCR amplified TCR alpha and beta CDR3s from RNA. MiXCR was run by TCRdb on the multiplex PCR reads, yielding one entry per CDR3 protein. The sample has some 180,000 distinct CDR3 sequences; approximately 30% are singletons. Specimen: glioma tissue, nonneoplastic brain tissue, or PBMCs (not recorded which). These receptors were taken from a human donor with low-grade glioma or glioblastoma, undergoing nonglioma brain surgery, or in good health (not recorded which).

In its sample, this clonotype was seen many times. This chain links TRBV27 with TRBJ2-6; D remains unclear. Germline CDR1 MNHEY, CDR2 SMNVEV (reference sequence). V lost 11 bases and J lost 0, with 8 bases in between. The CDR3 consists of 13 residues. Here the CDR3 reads CAASASGANVLTF. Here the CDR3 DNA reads TGTGCCGCCTCCGCCTCTGGGGCCAACGTCCTGACTTTC.

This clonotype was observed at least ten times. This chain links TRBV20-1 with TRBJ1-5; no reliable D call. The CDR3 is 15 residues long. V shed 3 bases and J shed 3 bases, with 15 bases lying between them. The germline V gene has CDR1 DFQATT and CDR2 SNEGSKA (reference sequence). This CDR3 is CSASFAERPNQPQHF. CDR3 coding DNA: TGCAGTGCTAGTTTCGCGGAGAGGCCCAATCAGCCCCAGCATTTT.

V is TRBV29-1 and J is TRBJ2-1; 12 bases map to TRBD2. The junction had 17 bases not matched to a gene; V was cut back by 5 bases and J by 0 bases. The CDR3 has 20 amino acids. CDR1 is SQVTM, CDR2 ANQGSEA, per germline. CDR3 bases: TGCAGCGTTCCCGAAGGACTAGCGGGATTCTCCTTGAGCTCCTACAATGAGCAGTTCTTC. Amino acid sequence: CSVPEGLAGFSLSSYNEQFF.

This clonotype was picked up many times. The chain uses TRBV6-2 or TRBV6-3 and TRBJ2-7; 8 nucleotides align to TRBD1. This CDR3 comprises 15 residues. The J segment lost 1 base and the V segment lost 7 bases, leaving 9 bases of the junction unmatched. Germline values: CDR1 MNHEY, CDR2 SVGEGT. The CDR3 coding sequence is TGTGCCAGCACTAAGAGACAGGGGAATTCCTACGAGCAGTACTTC. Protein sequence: CASTKRQGNSYEQYF.

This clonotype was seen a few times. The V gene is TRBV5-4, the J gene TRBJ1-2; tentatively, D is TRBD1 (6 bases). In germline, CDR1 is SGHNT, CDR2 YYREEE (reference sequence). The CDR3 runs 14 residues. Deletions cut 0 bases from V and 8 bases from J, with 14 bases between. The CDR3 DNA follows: TGTGCCAGCAGCTTGGACGGGGGCACGGGGGGCTACACCTTC. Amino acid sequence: CASSLDGGTGGYTF.

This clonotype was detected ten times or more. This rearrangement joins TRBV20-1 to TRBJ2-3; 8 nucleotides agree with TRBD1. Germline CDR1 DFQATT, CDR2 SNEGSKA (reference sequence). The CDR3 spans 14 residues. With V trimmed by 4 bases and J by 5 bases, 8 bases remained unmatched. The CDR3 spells CSANTDRGEDTQYF. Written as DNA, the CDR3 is TGCAGTGCTAATACCGACAGGGGAGAAGATACGCAGTATTTT.

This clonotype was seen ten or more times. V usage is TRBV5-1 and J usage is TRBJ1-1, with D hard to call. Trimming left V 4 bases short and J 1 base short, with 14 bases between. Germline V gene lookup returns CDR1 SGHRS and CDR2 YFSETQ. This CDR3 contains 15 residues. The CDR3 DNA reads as TGCGCCAGCAGCCCCCGGCGGGCAGCGAACACTGAAGCTTTCTTT. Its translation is CASSPRRAANTEAFF. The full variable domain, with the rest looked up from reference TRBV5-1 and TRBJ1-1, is KAGVTQTPRYLIKTRGQQVTLSCSPISGHRSVSWYQQTPGQGLQFLFEYFSETQRNKGNFPGRFSGRQFSNSRSEMNVSTLELGDSALYLCASSPRRAANTEAFFGQGTRLTVV.

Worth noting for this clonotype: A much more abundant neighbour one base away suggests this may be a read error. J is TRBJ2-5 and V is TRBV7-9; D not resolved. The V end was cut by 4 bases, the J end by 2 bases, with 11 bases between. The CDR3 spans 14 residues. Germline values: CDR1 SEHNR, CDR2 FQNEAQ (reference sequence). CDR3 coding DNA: TGTGCCAGCAGCTGGCGACCCGAACAAGAGACCCAGTACTTC. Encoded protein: CASSWRPEQETQYF.

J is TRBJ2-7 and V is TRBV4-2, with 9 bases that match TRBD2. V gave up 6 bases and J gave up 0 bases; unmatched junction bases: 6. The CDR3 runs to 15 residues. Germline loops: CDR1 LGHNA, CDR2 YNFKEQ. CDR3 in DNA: TGTGCCAGCAGTGAAGATAGCGGGGGCTCCTACGAGCAGTACTTC. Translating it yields CASSEDSGGSYEQYF.

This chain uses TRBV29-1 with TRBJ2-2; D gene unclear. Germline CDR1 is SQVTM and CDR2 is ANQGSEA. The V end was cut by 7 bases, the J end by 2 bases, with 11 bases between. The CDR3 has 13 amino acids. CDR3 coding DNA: TGCAGCGGGGTGAGCTATAACACCGGGGAGCTGTTTTTT. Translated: CSGVSYNTGELFF.

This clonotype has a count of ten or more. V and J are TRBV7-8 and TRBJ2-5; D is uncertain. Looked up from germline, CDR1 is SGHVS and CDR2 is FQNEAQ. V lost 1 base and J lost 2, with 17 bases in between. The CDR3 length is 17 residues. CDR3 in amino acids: CASSLGWARRPQETQYF. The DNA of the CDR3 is TGTGCCAGCAGCTTAGGATGGGCCAGGCGACCTCAAGAGACCCAGTACTTC.

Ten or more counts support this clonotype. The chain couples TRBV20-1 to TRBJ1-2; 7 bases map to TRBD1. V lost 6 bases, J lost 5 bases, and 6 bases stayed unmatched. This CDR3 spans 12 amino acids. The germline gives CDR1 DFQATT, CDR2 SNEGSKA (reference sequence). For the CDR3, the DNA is TGCAGTGCCACAGGGGCCTCTTATGGCTACACCTTC. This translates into CSATGASYGYTF.

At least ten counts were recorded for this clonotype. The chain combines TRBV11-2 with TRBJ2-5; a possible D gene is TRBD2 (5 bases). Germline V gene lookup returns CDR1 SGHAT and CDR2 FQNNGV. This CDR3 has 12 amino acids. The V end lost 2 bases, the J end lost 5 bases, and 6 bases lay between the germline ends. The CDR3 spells CASSLLAETQYF. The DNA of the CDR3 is TGTGCCAGCAGCTTATTAGCGGAGACCCAGTACTTC.

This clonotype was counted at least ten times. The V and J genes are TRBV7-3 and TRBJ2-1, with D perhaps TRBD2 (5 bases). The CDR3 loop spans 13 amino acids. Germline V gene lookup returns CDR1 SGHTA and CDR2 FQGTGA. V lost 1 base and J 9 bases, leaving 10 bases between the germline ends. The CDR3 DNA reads TGTGCCAGCAGCTTAAAGGAGCGGAGTGAGCAGTTCTTC. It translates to CASSLKERSEQFF. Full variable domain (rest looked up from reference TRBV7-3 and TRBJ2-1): GAGVSQTPSNKVTEKGKYVELRCDPISGHTALYWYRQSLGQGPEFLIYFQGTGAADDSGLPNDRFFAVRPEGSVSTLKIQRTERGDSAVYLCASSLKERSEQFFGPGTRLTVL.

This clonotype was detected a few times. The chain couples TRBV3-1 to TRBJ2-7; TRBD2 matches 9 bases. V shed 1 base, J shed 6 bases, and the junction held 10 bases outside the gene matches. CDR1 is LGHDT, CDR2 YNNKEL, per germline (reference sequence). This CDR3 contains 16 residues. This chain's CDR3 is CASSQVGSGRWGEQYF. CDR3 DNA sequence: TGTGCCAGCAGCCAAGTCGGTAGCGGGAGATGGGGCGAGCAGTACTTC.

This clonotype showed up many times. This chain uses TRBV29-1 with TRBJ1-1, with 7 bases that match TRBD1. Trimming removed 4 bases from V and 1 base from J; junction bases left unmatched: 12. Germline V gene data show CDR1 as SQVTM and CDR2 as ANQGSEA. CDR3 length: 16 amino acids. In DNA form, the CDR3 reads TGCAGCGTTGGACGCCGGCGGACAGGTGAGAACACTGAAGCTTTCTTT. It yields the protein CSVGRRRTGENTEAFF.

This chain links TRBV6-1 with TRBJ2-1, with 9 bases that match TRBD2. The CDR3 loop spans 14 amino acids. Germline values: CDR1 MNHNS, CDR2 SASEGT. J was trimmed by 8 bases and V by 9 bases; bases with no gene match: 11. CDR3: CASMISGSIYEQFF. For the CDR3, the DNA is TGTGCCAGTATGATTAGCGGGAGTATATATGAGCAGTTCTTC.

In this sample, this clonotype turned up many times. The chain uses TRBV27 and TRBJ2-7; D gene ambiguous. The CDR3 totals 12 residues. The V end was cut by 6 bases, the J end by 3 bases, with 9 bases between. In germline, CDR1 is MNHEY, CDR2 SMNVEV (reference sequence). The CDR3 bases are TGTGCCAGCAGCGACAATCTCTACGAGCAGTACTTC. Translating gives CASSDNLYEQYF.

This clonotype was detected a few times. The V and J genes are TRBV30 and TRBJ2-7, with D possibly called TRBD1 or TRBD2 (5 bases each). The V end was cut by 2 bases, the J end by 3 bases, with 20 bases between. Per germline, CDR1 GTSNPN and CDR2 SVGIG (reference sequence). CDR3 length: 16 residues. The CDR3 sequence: CAWSIRSTAVVYEQYF. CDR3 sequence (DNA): TGTGCCTGGAGTATTCGATCGACAGCGGTAGTCTACGAGCAGTACTTC.

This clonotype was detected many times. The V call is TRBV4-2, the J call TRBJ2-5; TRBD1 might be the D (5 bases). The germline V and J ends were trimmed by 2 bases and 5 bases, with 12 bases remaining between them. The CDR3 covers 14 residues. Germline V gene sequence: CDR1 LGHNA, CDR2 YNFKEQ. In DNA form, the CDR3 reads TGTGCCAGCAGCCAACCGACAGAGACGGAGACCCAGTACTTC. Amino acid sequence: CASSQPTETETQYF.

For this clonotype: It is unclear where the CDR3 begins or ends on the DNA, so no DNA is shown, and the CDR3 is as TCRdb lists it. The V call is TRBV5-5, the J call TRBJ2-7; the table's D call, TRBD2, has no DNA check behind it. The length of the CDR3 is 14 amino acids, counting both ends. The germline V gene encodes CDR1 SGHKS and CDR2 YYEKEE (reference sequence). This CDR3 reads CARTWDYKCYEQYF.

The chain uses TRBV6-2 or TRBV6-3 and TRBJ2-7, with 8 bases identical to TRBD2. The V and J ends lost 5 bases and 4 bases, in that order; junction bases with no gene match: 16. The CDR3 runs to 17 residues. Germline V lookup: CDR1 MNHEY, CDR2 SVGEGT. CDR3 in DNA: TGTGCCAGCAGTCAAATTAGTCGAGCGGGAGTCGGGTACGAGCAGTACTTC. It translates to CASSQISRAGVGYEQYF.